This TCR beta chain was identified during a study of blood T cell repertoires in COVID-19. Study context: COVID-19 samples, acute and convalescent, were from the United States, Italy and Spain. The cDNA or gDNA used as material had been derived from T cells, B-cell-depleted T cells, or PBMCs.

Study processing details: From reference gene primer amplification, estimates of nucleated cell counts were derived. Some clones are missing from TCRdb's copy, which holds only in-frame ones; the method was immunoSEQ multiplex PCR. The DNA gave D and trimming, while V, J and clone size come from that table. Of over 130,000 clones listed, 80% to 90% are singletons. Germline CDR1 KGHSH, CDR2 LQKENI. CDR3 length: 17 amino acids. The V end lost 3 bases, the J end lost 0 bases, and 15 bases lay between the germline ends. This clone was detected a few times. This TCR was recovered from a woman aged 80 or older with acute or convalescent COVID-19. This chain links TRBV18 with TRBJ1-3; tentatively, D is TRBD1 (5 bases). The sample comprised peripheral blood. CDR3: CASSPVTDPFSGNTIYF. The CDR3 coding sequence is TGTGCCAGCTCACCTGTGACAGATCCCTTCTCTGGAAACACCATATATTTT. The complete variable domain, with remaining parts taken from reference TRBV18 and TRBJ1-3, reads NAGVMQNPRHLVRRRGQEARLRCSPMKGHSHVYWYRQLPEEGLKFMVYLQKENIIDESGMPKERFSAEFPKEGPSILRIQQVVRGDSAAYFCASSPVTDPFSGNTIYFGEGSWLTVV.